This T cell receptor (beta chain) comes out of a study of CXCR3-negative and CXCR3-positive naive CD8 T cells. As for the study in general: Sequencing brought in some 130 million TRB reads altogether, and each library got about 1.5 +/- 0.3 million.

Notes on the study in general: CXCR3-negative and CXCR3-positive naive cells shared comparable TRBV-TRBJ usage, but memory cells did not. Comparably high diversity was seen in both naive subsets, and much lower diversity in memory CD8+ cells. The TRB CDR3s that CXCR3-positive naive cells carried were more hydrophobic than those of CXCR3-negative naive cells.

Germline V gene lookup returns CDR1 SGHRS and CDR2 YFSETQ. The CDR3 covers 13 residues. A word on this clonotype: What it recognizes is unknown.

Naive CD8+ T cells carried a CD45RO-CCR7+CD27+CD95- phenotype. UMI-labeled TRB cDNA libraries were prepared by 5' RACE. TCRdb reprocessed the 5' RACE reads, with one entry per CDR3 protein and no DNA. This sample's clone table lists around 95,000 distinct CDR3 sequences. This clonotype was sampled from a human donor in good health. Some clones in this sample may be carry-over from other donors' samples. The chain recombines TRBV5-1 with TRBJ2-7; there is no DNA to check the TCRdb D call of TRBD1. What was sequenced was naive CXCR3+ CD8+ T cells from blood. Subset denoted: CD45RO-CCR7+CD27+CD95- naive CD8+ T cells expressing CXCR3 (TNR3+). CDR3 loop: CATTETGFDEQYF.